This T cell receptor (beta chain) was retrieved from a study of blood T cell repertoires in COVID-19. Libraries were prepared by immunoSEQ multiplex PCR; TCRdb keeps only in-frame clonotypes and omits some of them. The sample has about 440,000 clones, around 88% seen once. The clonotype comes from a woman aged 45-60 years with COVID-19, enrolled during active disease. The sample taken for sequencing was peripheral blood.

The CDR3 protein is CASSLFRGEGEKLFF. For the CDR3, the DNA is TGCGCCAGCAGCTTGTTCAGAGGGGAGGGCGAAAAACTGTTTTTT. The chain joins TRBV5-1 to TRBJ1-4; weak D call: TRBD1 (5 bases). CDR1 is SGHRS, CDR2 YFSETQ, per germline. This CDR3 region has 15 residues. Trimming removed 1 base from V and 8 bases from J, with 15 bases in between.